Below are 21 T cell receptor beta chains sequenced from a single sample in a study of blood T cell repertoires in COVID-19. Profiling relied on immunoSEQ multiplex PCR, and the TCRdb table lists in-frame clones only, not all of them. The table records about 310,000 clones, 87% of them present only once. The source material was peripheral blood. Receptors were obtained from a man aged 18 to 30 with active or convalescent COVID-19.

The rearrangement joins TRBV28 to TRBJ2-3; maybe TRBD2 (6 bases). Germline CDR1 reads MDHEN; CDR2 reads SYDVKM. This CDR3 is built from 16 residues. Trimming pared 5 bases from V and 1 base from J, leaving 16 bases between. In nucleotides, the CDR3 is TGTGCCAGCAGTCGTTCGGGGAGGAGGGGCACAGATACGCAGTATTTT. Residues: CASSRSGRRGTDTQYF.

V usage is TRBV27 and J usage is TRBJ2-1, with a tentative D call TRBD2 (6 bases). Trimming removed 5 bases at V and 9 bases at J, with 11 bases between. This CDR3 is 12 amino acids long. Germline assignment: CDR1 MNHEY and CDR2 SMNVEV (reference sequence). CDR3: CASSPQGGEQFF. The CDR3 DNA is TGTGCCAGCAGTCCCCAGGGAGGTGAGCAGTTCTTC.

This clone was recorded a few times. The J gene is TRBJ1-2, the V gene TRBV7-2; 10 nucleotides line up with TRBD1. V lost 7 bases to trimming and J lost 3 bases; unmatched junction nucleotides: 8. This CDR3 is 15 amino acids long. Germline lookup yields CDR1 SGHTA and CDR2 FQGNSA. CDR3 region: CASTSGTGAHYGYTF. The CDR3 coding sequence is TGTGCCAGCACCTCTGGGACAGGGGCGCACTATGGCTACACCTTC.

The chain employs TRBV14 and TRBJ2-6; the D gene is possibly TRBD1 (5 bases). Per germline, CDR1 SGHDN and CDR2 FVKESK. This CDR3 is 15 amino acids long. V was shortened by 1 base and J by 13 bases, with 17 bases between the two germline ends. CDR3 nucleotides: TGTGCCAGCAGCCAAGCGTGGGGCCTTCCTGTGGTCCTGACTTTC. It yields the protein CASSQAWGLPVVLTF.

The chain employs TRBV2 and TRBJ2-1; 13 bases fit TRBD2. V lost 9 bases to trimming and J lost 9 bases; unmatched junction nucleotides: 5. The V gene's germline CDR1 is SNHLY and CDR2 FYNNEI. This CDR3 region has 13 residues. The CDR3 DNA reads TGTGCCAGAGGACTAGCGGGAGTAGGTGAGCAGTTCTTC. Protein product: CARGLAGVGEQFF. The variable domain in full, with the rest retrieved from reference TRBV2 and TRBJ2-1, is EPEVTQTPSHQVTQMGQEVILRCVPISNHLYFYWYRQILGQKVEFLVSFYNNEISEKSEIFDDQFSVERPDGSNFTLKIRSTKLEDSAMYFCARGLAGVGEQFFGPGTRLTVL.

In this sample, this clone turned up a few times. The gene calls are TRBV6-5 and TRBJ2-7, with 10 bases fitting TRBD2. J lost 6 bases, V lost 6 bases, and 11 bases had no gene match. In germline, CDR1 is MNHEY, CDR2 SVGAGI. The CDR3 extends over 15 amino acids. The CDR3, as DNA: TGTGCCAGCAGCCTCAACCTAGCGGGAGCCTCCGAGCAGTACTTC. This encodes CASSLNLAGASEQYF.

The sample holds one count of this clone. This CDR3 is also generated by other DNA sequences in the sample. The CDR3 is CASSPGQGTDTQYF. In DNA form, the CDR3 reads TGTGCCAGCTCACCGGGACAGGGTACAGATACGCAGTATTTT. The chain has TRBV18 and TRBJ2-3; 9 bases are a match to TRBD1. J was trimmed by 3 bases and V by 3 bases; bases with no gene match: 1. There are 14 residues in the CDR3. In germline, CDR1 is KGHSH, CDR2 LQKENI.

This clone was seen only a few times. CDR3 nucleotide sequence: TGTGCCAGCAGCTTGGGGACAGGGTGGAACACTGAAGCTTTCTTT. Protein: CASSLGTGWNTEAFF. V is TRBV5-8 and J is TRBJ1-1, with TRBD1 identical over 8 bases. The V and J ends lost 0 bases and 1 base, in that order; junction bases with no gene match: 2. The CDR3 runs 15 residues. Germline V gene sequence: CDR1 SGHTS, CDR2 YDEGEE.

The V call is TRBV12-3 or TRBV12-4, the J call TRBJ1-1; D perhaps matches TRBD1 (5 bases). CDR3 length equals 12 residues. Trimming shortened V by 2 bases and J by 10 bases, and 11 bases separated the two germline ends. The CDR3 loop reads CASSLWGDGAFF. The CDR3 DNA sequence: TGTGCCAGCAGTTTATGGGGGGATGGAGCTTTCTTT.

The V gene is TRBV18, the J gene TRBJ1-2, with D unresolved. The germline CDR1 and CDR2 sequences are KGHSH and LQKENI. This CDR3 comprises 15 residues. V was pared by 2 bases and J by 2 bases, with 12 bases between. CDR3: CASSPTAEGNYGYTF. The CDR3, as DNA: TGTGCCAGCTCACCAACGGCCGAGGGAAACTATGGCTACACCTTC.

The chain joins TRBV5-1 to TRBJ2-1; 9 bases fit TRBD1. The CDR3 runs to 15 residues. The V and J ends lost 2 bases and 5 bases, in that order; junction bases with no gene match: 5. Germline V lookup: CDR1 SGHRS, CDR2 YFSETQ. The CDR3 protein is CASSFGTGRNNEQFF. The CDR3 nucleotides are TGCGCCAGCAGCTTCGGGACAGGGAGGAACAATGAGCAGTTCTTC.

The chain couples TRBV14 to TRBJ1-1, with D perhaps matching TRBD1 (5 bases). Germline assignment: CDR1 SGHDN and CDR2 FVKESK. The CDR3 extends over 15 amino acids. The V gene lost 4 bases and the J gene lost 0 bases, with 12 bases spanning the gap. CDR3 coding DNA: TGTGCCAGCAGCCCCCAGGGACTCATGAACACTGAAGCTTTCTTT. Its protein is CASSPQGLMNTEAFF. Full variable domain (missing parts from reference TRBV14 and TRBJ1-1): EAGVTQFPSHSVIEKGQTVTLRCDPISGHDNLYWYRRVMGKEIKFLLHFVKESKQDESGMPNNRFLAERTGGTYSTLKVQPAELEDSGVYFCASSPQGLMNTEAFFGQGTRLTVV.

The rearrangement links TRBV5-1 to TRBJ1-3, with TRBD1 as a possible D gene (5 bases). CDR1 and CDR2 (germline): SGHRS, YFSETQ. V dropped 0 bases and J dropped 0 bases, with 10 bases sitting between them. CDR3 size: 16 residues. The CDR3 coding sequence is TGCGCCAGCAGCTTGGTCTCAGGGTACTCTGGAAACACCATATATTTT. Protein: CASSLVSGYSGNTIYF.

The DNA for the CDR3 is TGTGCCAGTAGCGACATTGCGACAGGGGGGTGGTACGAGCAGTACTTC. Protein sequence: CASSDIATGGWYEQYF. The chain carries TRBV19 and TRBJ2-7; 9 nucleotides agree with TRBD1. Trimming took 6 bases from V and 4 from J; bases not matched to a gene: 13. The V gene's germline CDR1 is LNHDA and CDR2 SQIVND (reference sequence). The CDR3 has 16 residues.

The chain links TRBV7-9 to TRBJ2-3, with 9 bases matching TRBD1. The germline CDR1 and CDR2 sequences are SEHNR and FQNEAQ (reference sequence). This CDR3 comprises 16 residues. V shed 5 bases and J 2 bases; nucleotides not matched to a gene: 8. The CDR3: CASSGQGRDNTDTQYF. The CDR3 DNA is TGTGCCAGCAGCGGACAGGGGCGCGATAACACAGATACGCAGTATTTT.

This chain links TRBV9 with TRBJ2-5, with TRBD1 identical over 8 bases. The ends lost 2 bases at V and 4 bases at J; junction bases unmatched: 4. Per germline, CDR1 SGDLS and CDR2 YYNGEE. The length of the CDR3 is 14 residues. CDR3 coding DNA: TGTGCCAGCAGCGTCCAGGGGGCCGGAGAGACCCAGTACTTC. Protein: CASSVQGAGETQYF.

This chain uses TRBV5-1 with TRBJ2-1; 11 bases align to TRBD2. This CDR3 comprises 15 residues. Per the germline V gene, CDR1 is SGHRS and CDR2 is YFSETQ. V lost 3 bases, J lost 5 bases, and 4 bases stayed unmatched. CDR3 in DNA: TGCGCCAGCAGCTCCGGGACTAGCGGTGACAATGAGCAGTTCTTC. Amino acid sequence: CASSSGTSGDNEQFF.

This clone was detected only a few times. The genes are TRBV28 and TRBJ1-3; the D is unclear. Trimming pared 3 bases from V and 11 bases from J, leaving 11 bases between. The CDR3 loop spans 12 amino acids. Germline values: CDR1 MDHEN, CDR2 SYDVKM. The CDR3 here is CASSLPRGSIYF. The CDR3 DNA reads as TGTGCCAGCAGTTTGCCGCGAGGCTCCATATATTTT.

The chain's CDR3 is CASSLEEVTDTQYF. The DNA for the CDR3 is TGTGCCAGCAGCTTGGAGGAGGTCACAGATACGCAGTATTTT. V usage is TRBV11-1 and J usage is TRBJ2-3, with TRBD2 as a possible D gene (5 bases). Germline V gene data show CDR1 as SGHAT and CDR2 as FQDESV (reference sequence). V was pared by 3 bases and J by 2 bases, with 9 bases between. CDR3 length equals 14 residues.

J is TRBJ1-1 and V is TRBV16; 8 bases line up with TRBD1. In germline, CDR1 is KGHSY, CDR2 FQNENV. The CDR3 runs to 15 residues. With V trimmed by 4 bases and J by 1 base, 5 bases remained unmatched. The CDR3 spells CASSPLGQGNTEAFF. For the CDR3, the DNA is TGTGCCAGCAGCCCCCTAGGACAGGGGAACACTGAAGCTTTCTTT.

The chain links TRBV12-3 or TRBV12-4 to TRBJ1-1, with D perhaps TRBD1 (5 bases). Between the trimmed V and J ends, which lost 3 bases and 6 bases, there was a span of 8 bases. The CDR3 is made up of 12 amino acids. Written as DNA, the CDR3 is TGTGCCAGCAGTTTCTGGGGCCCTGAAGCTTTCTTT. As protein: CASSFWGPEAFF.